This T cell receptor beta chain was sequenced during a study of T cell changes during pregnancy in multiple sclerosis. TCRdb's copy holds only in-frame clones and misses some; the assay was immunoSEQ multiplex PCR. This repertoire shows 50,000 or so clones, roughly 94% found once; its top ten account for under 7%. CDR3 length equals 15 residues. Looked up from germline, CDR1 is MNHNY and CDR2 is SVGAGI (reference sequence). The ends were cut back, 6 bases at V and 5 bases at J, with 17 bases in the middle. This clone is classed as medium-sized. The source of this sequence is a female donor with multiple sclerosis, enrolled in a pregnancy study. The sequencing here drew on CD8+ T cells from peripheral blood mononuclear cells, taken in the first trimester of pregnancy. This chain uses TRBV6-6 with TRBJ1-5; no definite D call. CDR3 residues: CASSLEDGDDQPQHF. The CDR3 bases are TGTGCCAGCAGCCTCGAGGACGGGGATGATCAGCCCCAGCATTTT.